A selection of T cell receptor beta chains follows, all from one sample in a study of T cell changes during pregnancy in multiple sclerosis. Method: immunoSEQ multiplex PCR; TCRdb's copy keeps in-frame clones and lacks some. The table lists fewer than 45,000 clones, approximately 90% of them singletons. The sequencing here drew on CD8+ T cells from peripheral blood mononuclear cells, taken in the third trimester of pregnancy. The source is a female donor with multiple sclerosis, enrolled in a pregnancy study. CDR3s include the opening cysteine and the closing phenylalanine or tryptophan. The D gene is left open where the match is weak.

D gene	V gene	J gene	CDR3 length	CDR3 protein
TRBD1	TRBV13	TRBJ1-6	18	CASSLRSEGGYYNSPLHF
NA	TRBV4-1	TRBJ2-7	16	CASSQDGQGFTYEQYF
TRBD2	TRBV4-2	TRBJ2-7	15	CASSPSSGGADEQYF
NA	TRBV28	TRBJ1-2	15	CAILPTEQINYGYTF
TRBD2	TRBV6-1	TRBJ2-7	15	CASSEGLAGAYEQYF
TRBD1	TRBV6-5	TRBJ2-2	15	CASSYSQGAPGELFF
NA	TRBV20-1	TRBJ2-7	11	CSARWEYEQYF
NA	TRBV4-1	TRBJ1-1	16	CASSQDPYRVVTEAFF
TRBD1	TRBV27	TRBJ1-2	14	CASSLSPRGDGYTF
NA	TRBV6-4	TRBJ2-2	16	CASSSSVGLATGELFF
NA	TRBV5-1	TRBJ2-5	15	CASSLGTSPRETQYF
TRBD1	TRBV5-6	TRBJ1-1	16	CASSPDRREMNTEAFF
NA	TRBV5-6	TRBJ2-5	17	CASSLASAPGTGETQYF
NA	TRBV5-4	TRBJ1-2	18	CASTLSLSRAGDNYGYTF
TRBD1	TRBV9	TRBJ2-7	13	CASSLGQGYEQYF
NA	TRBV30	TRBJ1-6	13	CAWSVQGDSPLHF
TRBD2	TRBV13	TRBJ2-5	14	CASSLTTSEETQYF
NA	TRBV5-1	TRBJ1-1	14	CASSFFPGVTEAFF
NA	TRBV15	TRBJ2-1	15	CATSRGVGGLNEQFF
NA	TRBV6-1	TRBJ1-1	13	CASGEDTHTEAFF
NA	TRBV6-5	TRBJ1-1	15	CASSPLQGAITEAFF
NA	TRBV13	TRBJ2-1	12	CASSPVYNEQFF
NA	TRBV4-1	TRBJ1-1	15	CASSPGRQLNTEAFF
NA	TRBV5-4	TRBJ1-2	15	CASSLTGKTFYGYTF
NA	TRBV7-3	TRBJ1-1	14	CASSLRSYDTEAFF
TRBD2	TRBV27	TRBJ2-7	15	CASSILAGAIYEQYF
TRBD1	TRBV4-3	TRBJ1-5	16	CASSQTGEGGNQPQHF
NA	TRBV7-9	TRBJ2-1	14	CASSTLSSYNEQFF
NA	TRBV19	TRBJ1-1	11	CASGWADEAFF
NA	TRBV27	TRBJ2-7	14	CASSPQGNTYEQYF
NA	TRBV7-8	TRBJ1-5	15	CASSFTQGINQPQHF
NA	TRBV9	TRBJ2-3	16	CASSPNRDFLTDTQYF
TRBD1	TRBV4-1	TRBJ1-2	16	CASSQEPQGAADGYTF
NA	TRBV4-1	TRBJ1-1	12	CASSRTGTEAFF
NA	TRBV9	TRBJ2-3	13	CASSIDQGDTQYF
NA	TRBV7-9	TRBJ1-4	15	CASSRRTVRHEKLFF
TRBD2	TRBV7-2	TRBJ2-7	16	CASSSPTSERGGEQYF
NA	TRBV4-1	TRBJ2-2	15	CASSQVALRTGELFF
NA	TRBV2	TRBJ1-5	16	CASSEALRVPDQPQHF
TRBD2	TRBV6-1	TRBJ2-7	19	CASSGSDRSQGGESSEQYF
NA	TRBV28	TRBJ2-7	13	CASSLLDSYEQYF
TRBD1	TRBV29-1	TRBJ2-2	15	CSVEVDRGPTGELFF
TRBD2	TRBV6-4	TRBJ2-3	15	CASSELAGGPDTQYF
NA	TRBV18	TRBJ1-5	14	CASSPIAQGKPQHF
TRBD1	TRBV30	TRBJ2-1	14	CAWSEGQLYNEQFF
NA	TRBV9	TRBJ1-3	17	CASSVIASRGSGNTIYF
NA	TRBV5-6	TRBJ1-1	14	CASSPWMDLMEAFF
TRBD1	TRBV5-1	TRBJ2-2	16	CASSLGLTGGTGELFF
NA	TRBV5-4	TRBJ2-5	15	CASSWRGGTQETQYF
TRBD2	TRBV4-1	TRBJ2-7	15	CASSIAGVGAGEQYF
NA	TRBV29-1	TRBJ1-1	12	CSVTEMNTEAFF
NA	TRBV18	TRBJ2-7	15	CASSHGRGQTYEQYF
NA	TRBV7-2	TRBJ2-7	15	CASSLRTNPLYEQYF
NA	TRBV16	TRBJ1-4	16	CASSQYPGTTNEKLFF
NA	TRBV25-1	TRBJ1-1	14	CASIGVGTGTEAFF
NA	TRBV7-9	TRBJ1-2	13	CASSLAGGPSYTF
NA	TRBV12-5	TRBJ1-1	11	CASGGNTEAFF
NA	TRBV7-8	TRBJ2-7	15	CASSLRGGTYYEQYF